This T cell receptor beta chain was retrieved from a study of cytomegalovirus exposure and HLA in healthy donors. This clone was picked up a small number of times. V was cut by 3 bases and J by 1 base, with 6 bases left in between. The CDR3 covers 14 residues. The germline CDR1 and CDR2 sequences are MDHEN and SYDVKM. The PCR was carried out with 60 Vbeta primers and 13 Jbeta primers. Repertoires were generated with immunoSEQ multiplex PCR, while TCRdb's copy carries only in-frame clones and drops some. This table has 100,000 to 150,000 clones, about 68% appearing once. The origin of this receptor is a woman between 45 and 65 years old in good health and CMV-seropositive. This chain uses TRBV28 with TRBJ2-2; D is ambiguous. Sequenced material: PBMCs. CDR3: CASSFSGNTGELFF. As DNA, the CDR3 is TGTGCCAGCAGTTTCTCAGGGAACACCGGGGAGCTGTTTTTT.